Listed here is a single TCR beta chain. Antigen: not known. Patient tissue came from resections in Japan or China, 2014–2017. V lost 2 bases to trimming and J lost 1 base; unmatched junction nucleotides: 0. Germline V CDR1 and CDR2: SGHTA, FQGNSA. The length of the CDR3 is 14 residues. The data stem from a study of immune evolution from preneoplasia to lung adenocarcinoma. Study-wide findings and caveats: Clonality was highest in normal lung, lower in later-stage lesions apparently.

Method: immunoSEQ multiplex PCR; TCRdb's copy keeps in-frame clones and lacks some. Among around 40,000 clones listed, less than 80% were seen once. This sequence joins TRBV7-2 and TRBJ2-3; 7 positions agree with TRBD2. Material: FFPE invasive lung adenocarcinoma tissue. This receptor was identified in a person aged 55 to 70 with lung adenocarcinoma. The CDR3 loop is CASSLLAGTDTQYF. CDR3 sequence (DNA): TGTGCCAGCAGCTTACTAGCGGGCACAGATACGCAGTATTTT.